Detailed here is one TCR beta chain. The sample is drawn from a study of blood T cell repertoires in COVID-19. Study background: Samples taken during acute and convalescent COVID-19 were collected in the United States, Italy and Spain. PBMCs, B-cell-depleted T cells, or T cells provided the cDNA or gDNA that made up the material.

Assay used: immunoSEQ multiplex PCR; TCRdb lists only in-frame clones, some missing. The sample lists 100,000 to 120,000 clones, around 89% occurring once. The CDR3 consists of 16 residues. Germline values: CDR1 LNHDA, CDR2 SQIVND (reference sequence). The V gene end was trimmed by 3 bases and the J gene end by 2 bases; junction bases not matched to a gene: 9. The sequencing input was peripheral blood. The sequence was obtained from a woman in her fifties or sixties with acute or convalescent COVID-19. The rearrangement uses TRBV19 and TRBJ1-1, with TRBD1 matching over 7 bases. The CDR3 here is CASSMGTGTVNTEAFF. CDR3 DNA sequence: TGTGCCAGTAGTATGGGAACCGGGACAGTAAACACTGAAGCTTTCTTT.